The rows below give T cell receptor beta chains drawn from one sample of a study of cytomegalovirus exposure and HLA in healthy donors. Produced via immunoSEQ multiplex PCR; TCRdb's table is partial and in-frame only. The sample consists of 100,000 to 120,000 clones, around 70% of them appearing once. Material: PBMCs. The receptors originated from a middle-aged man in good health and CMV-seronegative. Both conserved end residues are part of each CDR3. The D gene is left open where the match is weak. Expanded clones get a size class; other rows say once, few or many, or leave the size out.

>TRBV28|TRBJ1-1|.|.
CASSVGQHTEAFF
TGTGCCAGCAGTGTAGGACAGCACACTGAAGCTTTCTTT
>TRBV4-1|TRBJ1-2|TRBD1|.
CASSQAGGGYTF
TGCGCCAGCAGCCAAGCAGGGGGTGGCTACACCTTC
>TRBV11-3|TRBJ1-2|.|once
CASSPRTGITHF
TGTGCCAGCAGCCCTAGAACAGGCATAACCCACTTC
>TRBV11-2|TRBJ2-2|.|.
CASSSRGRETGELFF
TGTGCCAGCAGCTCCCGGGGGCGGGAGACCGGGGAGCTGTTTTTT
>TRBV6-1|TRBJ2-1|.|.
CASSLVLYNEQFF
TGTGCCAGCAGTCTCGTACTCTACAATGAGCAGTTCTTC
>TRBV28|TRBJ1-2|TRBD1|.
CASSSPQTGGTYGYTF
TGTGCCAGCAGTTCGCCCCAGACAGGGGGCACCTATGGCTACACCTTC
>TRBV7-9|TRBJ1-1|.|.
CASSFQGNTEAFF
TGTGCCAGCAGCTTTCAGGGGAACACTGAAGCTTTCTTT
>TRBV2|TRBJ1-1|TRBD1|.
CASKTGATEAFF
TGTGCCAGCAAAACAGGGGCAACTGAAGCTTTCTTT
>TRBV7-3|TRBJ2-3|TRBD2|.
CASSPAPLRLASTDTQYF
TGTGCCAGCAGCCCCGCCCCCCTAAGACTAGCTTCCACAGATACGCAGTATTTT
>TRBV5-4|TRBJ1-2|.|.
CASTIQGMDGYTF
TGTGCCAGCACCATCCAGGGGATGGACGGCTACACCTTC
>TRBV11-3|TRBJ1-5|.|.
CASSLGGGQPQHF
TGTGCCAGCAGCTTGGGCGGGGGCCAGCCCCAGCATTTT
>TRBV4-2|TRBJ1-1|.|.
CASSQVTTVNTEAFF
TGTGCCAGCAGCCAAGTCACGACAGTGAACACTGAAGCTTTCTTT
>TRBV11-3|TRBJ1-1|TRBD1|.
CASSSFHRGRRNTEAFF
TGTGCCAGCAGCTCTTTCCACAGGGGGCGCAGGAACACTGAAGCTTTCTTT
>TRBV19|TRBJ1-1|.|.
CASSPRSPGTEAFF
TGTGCCAGTAGTCCCCGGTCTCCGGGCACTGAAGCTTTCTTT
>TRBV7-8|TRBJ2-3|TRBD1|few
CASSPRTGVPDTQYF
TGTGCCAGCAGCCCCCGGACAGGGGTCCCAGATACGCAGTATTTT
>TRBV5-1|TRBJ2-7|.|.
CASSLIGPYEQYF
TGCGCCAGCAGCTTGATTGGCCCGTACGAGCAGTACTTC
>TRBV27|TRBJ2-7|.|few
CASRSGGEQYF
TGTGCCAGCAGGTCCGGGGGCGAGCAGTACTTC
>TRBV7-9|TRBJ1-5|TRBD1|.
CASSTTGGQPQHF
TGTGCCAGCAGCACGACAGGGGGGCAACCCCAGCATTTT
>TRBV6-5|TRBJ1-6|.|few
CASSYEAPGNSPLHF
TGTGCCAGCAGTTACGAGGCCCCCGGTAATTCACCCCTCCACTTT
>TRBV6-6|TRBJ2-6|TRBD2|.
CASSLGLAAGANVLTF
TGTGCCAGCAGTTTGGGACTAGCTGCCGGGGCCAACGTCCTGACTTTC
>TRBV7-9|TRBJ1-4|.|.
CSSSLGSGVEKLFF
TGTTCCAGCAGCTTAGGGTCAGGGGTCGAAAAACTGTTTTTT
>TRBV28|TRBJ2-7|TRBD1|.
CASSIADRGSYEQYF
TGTGCCAGCAGTATAGCGGACAGGGGATCCTACGAGCAGTACTTC
>TRBV9|TRBJ1-2|TRBD1|.
CASSVDGQGAYGYTF
TGTGCCAGCAGCGTAGATGGTCAGGGGGCATATGGCTACACCTTC
>TRBV7-6|TRBJ2-7|TRBD1|.
CASSLALDRVNEQYF
TGTGCCAGCAGCTTAGCGCTGGACAGGGTCAACGAGCAGTACTTC
>TRBV28|TRBJ2-7|TRBD2|.
CASSLATSGGSEYF
TGTGCCAGCAGTTTGGCGACTAGCGGGGGGAGCGAGTACTTC
>TRBV15|TRBJ1-4|.|.
CATSRDLGGNEKLFF
TGTGCCACCAGCAGAGATCTAGGGGGTAATGAAAAACTGTTTTTT
>TRBV4-2|TRBJ2-2|TRBD2|.
CASRLGLAGVTGELFF
TGTGCCAGCAGACTGGGACTAGCGGGAGTCACCGGGGAGCTGTTTTTT
>TRBV6-1|TRBJ1-1|.|.
CASSEARGGLFSEAFF
TGTGCCAGCAGTGAAGCGCGTGGGGGGTTATTCTCTGAAGCTTTCTTT
>TRBV14|TRBJ1-1|.|.
CASSRLGRNTEAFF
TGTGCCAGCAGCCGCTTGGGCAGGAACACTGAAGCTTTCTTT
>TRBV25-1|TRBJ2-7|.|.
CASSDPGIDEQYF
TGTGCCAGCAGTGATCCGGGGATCGACGAGCAGTACTTC
>TRBV4-3|TRBJ2-7|TRBD2|.
CASSRGGEQYF
TGCGCCAGCAGCCGGGGGGGCGAGCAGTACTTC
>TRBV27|TRBJ2-2|TRBD2|.
CASTVSGRANTGELFF
TGTGCCAGCACAGTTAGCGGGAGGGCGAACACCGGGGAGCTGTTTTTT
>TRBV6-4|TRBJ2-2|TRBD1|.
CASSDFHRGFRPGELFF
TGTGCCAGCAGTGACTTTCACAGGGGGTTCAGGCCCGGGGAGCTGTTTTTT
>TRBV5-4|TRBJ2-2|TRBD2|once
CASRVGTTRGNTGELFF
TGTGCCAGCAGGGTGGGGACTACGCGGGGGAACACCGGGGAGCTGTTTTTT
>TRBV6-5|TRBJ1-3|.|once
CASSYGRRSGNTIYF
TGTGCCAGCAGTTACGGGCGAAGGTCTGGAAACACCATATATTTT
>TRBV29-1|TRBJ1-4|TRBD1|.
CSVETSDRPEKLFF
TGCAGCGTTGAAACCTCGGACAGGCCTGAAAAACTGTTTTTT
>TRBV4-1|TRBJ2-2|TRBD2|.
CASSPIAGGQRGGELFF
TGCGCCAGCAGCCCGATAGCGGGAGGGCAACGTGGAGGGGAGCTGTTTTTT
>TRBV19|TRBJ2-2|TRBD1|.
CASSQDREGTGELFF
TGTGCCAGTAGTCAGGACAGGGAAGGCACCGGGGAGCTGTTTTTT
>TRBV19|TRBJ2-7|TRBD2|few
CASSSAGGIYEQYF
TGTGCCAGTAGCTCAGCGGGAGGGATTTACGAGCAGTACTTC
>TRBV2|TRBJ2-7|TRBD1|.
CASSEPRGGLIYEQYF
TGTGCCAGCAGTGAACCCCGAGGGGGCCTGATCTACGAGCAGTACTTC
>TRBV5-6|TRBJ2-7|TRBD2|few
CASSEGTSLLGEQYF
TGTGCCAGCAGCGAGGGGACTAGCCTGTTAGGCGAGCAGTACTTC
>TRBV10-1|TRBJ1-2|.|.
CASSEGGGGGGYTF
TGCGCCAGCAGTGAGGGGGGCGGGGGCGGTGGCTACACCTTC
>TRBV4-2|TRBJ2-7|.|.
CASSQESGLNIEQYF
TGTGCCAGCAGCCAAGAAAGCGGTTTGAATATCGAGCAGTACTTC
>TRBV11-2|TRBJ2-2|TRBD2|.
CASSRLAGVVNTGELFF
TGTGCCAGCAGTCGGCTAGCGGGAGTCGTTAACACCGGGGAGCTGTTTTTT
>TRBV11-2|TRBJ1-6|.|.
CASSLVGRSPLHF
TGTGCCAGCAGCTTAGTTGGGAGATCACCCCTCCACTTT